A selection of T cell receptor beta chains follows, all from one sample in a study of blood T cell repertoires in COVID-19. This table comes from immunoSEQ multiplex PCR, and its TCRdb copy is limited to in-frame clones, with some not included. The sample has 90,000 to 120,000 clones, 80% to 90% seen once. The sequencing sample was made of peripheral blood. These receptor sequences come from a man in his forties or fifties with active or convalescent COVID-19. Each CDR3 is given with its conserved first and last residue. The D gene is left open where the match is weak. The listing skips clone size in some rows; elsewhere it reads once, few, many or a size class.

clone size: -
CDR3 length: 15
J gene: TRBJ2-7
V gene: TRBV18
D gene: TRBD2
CDR3 protein: CASSPRSGSPYEQYF
CDR3 DNA: TGTGCCAGCTCACCACGTAGCGGGAGCCCCTACGAGCAGTACTTC

clone size: -
CDR3 length: 14
J gene: TRBJ1-6
V gene: TRBV5-6
D gene: TRBD1
CDR3 protein: CASSFRDSNSPLHF
CDR3 DNA: TGTGCCAGCAGCTTTAGGGACAGTAATTCACCCCTCCACTTT

clone size: -
CDR3 length: 15
J gene: TRBJ2-7
V gene: TRBV7-2
D gene: TRBD2
CDR3 protein: CASSLASGSPYEQYF
CDR3 DNA: TGTGCCAGCAGCTTAGCTAGCGGGAGCCCCTACGAGCAGTACTTC

clone size: -
CDR3 length: 14
J gene: TRBJ2-7
V gene: TRBV7-6
D gene: TRBD2
CDR3 protein: CASSSGGTFYEQYF
CDR3 DNA: TGTGCCAGCAGCTCGGGGGGGACGTTTTACGAGCAGTACTTC

clone size: -
CDR3 length: 12
J gene: TRBJ1-2
V gene: TRBV5-6
D gene: -
CDR3 protein: CASSQSSYGYTF
CDR3 DNA: TGTGCCAGCAGCCAGTCTAGCTATGGCTACACCTTC

clone size: -
CDR3 length: 13
J gene: TRBJ2-3
V gene: TRBV29-1
D gene: -
CDR3 protein: CSVEDRLTDTQYF
CDR3 DNA: TGCAGCGTTGAAGACAGGTTGACAGATACGCAGTATTTT

clone size: -
CDR3 length: 13
J gene: TRBJ1-2
V gene: TRBV27
D gene: -
CDR3 protein: CASSLIQGHGYTF
CDR3 DNA: TGTGCCAGCAGTTTAATTCAGGGCCATGGCTACACCTTC

clone size: -
CDR3 length: 13
J gene: TRBJ1-6
V gene: TRBV30
D gene: TRBD1
CDR3 protein: CAWGTGLNSPLHF
CDR3 DNA: TGTGCCTGGGGGACAGGGCTCAATTCACCCCTCCACTTT

clone size: few
CDR3 length: 15
J gene: TRBJ2-5
V gene: TRBV30
D gene: -
CDR3 protein: CAWTGGTGITETQYF
CDR3 DNA: TGTGCCTGGACCGGGGGGACAGGCATAACGGAGACCCAGTACTTC

clone size: -
CDR3 length: 12
J gene: TRBJ1-1
V gene: TRBV14
D gene: -
CDR3 protein: CASSRGWNEAFF
CDR3 DNA: TGTGCCAGCAGCCGAGGGTGGAATGAAGCTTTCTTT

clone size: -
CDR3 length: 15
J gene: TRBJ1-6
V gene: TRBV4-1
D gene: TRBD1
CDR3 protein: CASSQTGTGIQLLHF
CDR3 DNA: TGCGCCAGCAGCCAGACCGGGACAGGGATTCAACTCCTCCACTTT

clone size: -
CDR3 length: 13
J gene: TRBJ1-1
V gene: TRBV6-5
D gene: TRBD1
CDR3 protein: CASSSVTGGEAFF
CDR3 DNA: TGTGCCAGCAGCTCTGTGACAGGGGGTGAAGCTTTCTTT

clone size: -
CDR3 length: 15
J gene: TRBJ2-2
V gene: TRBV19
D gene: -
CDR3 protein: CASSIPAGSTGELFF
CDR3 DNA: TGTGCCAGTAGTATTCCCGCGGGGAGCACCGGGGAGCTGTTTTTT

clone size: -
CDR3 length: 13
J gene: TRBJ2-1
V gene: TRBV4-3
D gene: -
CDR3 protein: CAGPRVEYNEQFF
CDR3 DNA: TGCGCGGGTCCCAGGGTTGAATACAATGAGCAGTTCTTC

clone size: -
CDR3 length: 16
J gene: TRBJ1-6
V gene: TRBV5-1
D gene: TRBD1
CDR3 protein: CASSLLSGTGHSPLHF
CDR3 DNA: TGCGCCAGCAGCCTATTATCCGGGACAGGGCACTCACCCCTCCACTTT

clone size: -
CDR3 length: 14
J gene: TRBJ1-3
V gene: TRBV7-2
D gene: -
CDR3 protein: CASRVDSNGNTIYF
CDR3 DNA: TGTGCCAGCAGAGTAGACAGTAACGGAAACACCATATATTTT

clone size: -
CDR3 length: 15
J gene: TRBJ1-5
V gene: TRBV5-1
D gene: TRBD1
CDR3 protein: CASSSSGTAGQPQHF
CDR3 DNA: TGCGCCAGCAGCAGCTCCGGGACAGCGGGTCAGCCCCAGCATTTT

clone size: -
CDR3 length: 16
J gene: TRBJ2-7
V gene: TRBV24-1
D gene: -
CDR3 protein: CATSDPDRTLSYEQYF
CDR3 DNA: TGTGCCACCAGTGATCCTGACAGGACTCTTTCCTACGAGCAGTACTTC

clone size: -
CDR3 length: 14
J gene: TRBJ2-7
V gene: TRBV4-3
D gene: -
CDR3 protein: CASSQENRGYEQYF
CDR3 DNA: TGCGCCAGCAGCCAAGAAAACCGGGGCTACGAGCAGTACTTC

clone size: -
CDR3 length: 13
J gene: TRBJ2-1
V gene: TRBV4-1
D gene: TRBD2
CDR3 protein: CASSQILTSGQFF
CDR3 DNA: TGCGCCAGCAGCCAAATACTTACTAGCGGGCAGTTCTTC

clone size: -
CDR3 length: 15
J gene: TRBJ1-1
V gene: TRBV15
D gene: -
CDR3 protein: CATSRDGQLNTEAFF
CDR3 DNA: TGTGCCACCAGCAGAGACGGACAGTTGAACACTGAAGCTTTCTTT

clone size: -
CDR3 length: 15
J gene: TRBJ1-4
V gene: TRBV7-2
D gene: -
CDR3 protein: CASSLSTGQREKLFF
CDR3 DNA: TGTGCCAGCAGCCTCAGTACCGGACAGCGCGAAAAACTGTTTTTT

clone size: -
CDR3 length: 14
J gene: TRBJ2-7
V gene: TRBV7-3
D gene: TRBD1
CDR3 protein: CASSFTGTGDEQYF
CDR3 DNA: TGTGCCAGCAGCTTCACCGGGACAGGGGACGAGCAGTACTTC

clone size: -
CDR3 length: 16
J gene: TRBJ1-1
V gene: TRBV7-9
D gene: TRBD1
CDR3 protein: CASSRSDRGMNTEAFF
CDR3 DNA: TGTGCCAGCAGCCGCTCGGACAGGGGAATGAACACTGAAGCTTTCTTT

clone size: -
CDR3 length: 19
J gene: TRBJ2-1
V gene: TRBV7-6
D gene: -
CDR3 protein: CASSSRGSGISSSYNEQFF
CDR3 DNA: TGTGCCAGCAGCTCCCGGGGTAGCGGAATCTCCAGCTCCTACAATGAGCAGTTCTTC

clone size: -
CDR3 length: 14
J gene: TRBJ2-7
V gene: TRBV6-2/TRBV6-3
D gene: TRBD2
CDR3 protein: CASSRAGESYEQYF
CDR3 DNA: TGTGCCAGCAGCCGAGCGGGGGAAAGCTACGAGCAGTACTTC

clone size: -
CDR3 length: 13
J gene: TRBJ2-7
V gene: TRBV7-2
D gene: -
CDR3 protein: CASSPGPRGEQYF
CDR3 DNA: TGTGCCAGCAGCCCCGGCCCTAGGGGCGAGCAGTACTTC

clone size: few
CDR3 length: 14
J gene: TRBJ1-4
V gene: TRBV6-6
D gene: TRBD1
CDR3 protein: CASSYRGQGEKLFF
CDR3 DNA: TGTGCCAGCAGCTACAGGGGGCAGGGTGAAAAACTGTTTTTT

clone size: -
CDR3 length: 15
J gene: TRBJ2-4
V gene: TRBV30
D gene: -
CDR3 protein: CAWSAGTWAKNIQYF
CDR3 DNA: TGTGCCTGGAGTGCAGGAACGTGGGCCAAAAACATTCAGTACTTC

clone size: -
CDR3 length: 14
J gene: TRBJ2-7
V gene: TRBV7-2
D gene: -
CDR3 protein: CASSPSTGTYEQYF
CDR3 DNA: TGTGCCAGCAGCCCCTCGACAGGAACCTACGAGCAGTACTTC

clone size: -
CDR3 length: 14
J gene: TRBJ1-1
V gene: TRBV3-1/TRBV3-2
D gene: TRBD1
CDR3 protein: CASSLLGQGGVAFF
CDR3 DNA: TGTGCCAGCAGCCTCCTGGGACAGGGGGGAGTAGCTTTCTTT

clone size: -
CDR3 length: 15
J gene: TRBJ1-3
V gene: TRBV4-2
D gene: -
CDR3 protein: CASSQSQGTGNTIYF
CDR3 DNA: TGTGCCAGCAGCCAATCACAGGGAACCGGAAACACCATATATTTT

clone size: -
CDR3 length: 13
J gene: TRBJ2-2
V gene: TRBV14
D gene: -
CDR3 protein: CASSPLRTGELFF
CDR3 DNA: TGTGCCAGCAGCCCTCTGCGGACCGGGGAGCTGTTTTTT

clone size: -
CDR3 length: 14
J gene: TRBJ1-1
V gene: TRBV30
D gene: -
CDR3 protein: CAWRTWGRETEAFF
CDR3 DNA: TGTGCCTGGAGGACCTGGGGTCGGGAAACTGAAGCTTTCTTT

clone size: -
CDR3 length: 15
J gene: TRBJ2-3
V gene: TRBV5-1
D gene: -
CDR3 protein: CASSLFVGGPDTQYF
CDR3 DNA: TGCGCCAGCAGCTTGTTCGTCGGCGGGCCAGATACGCAGTATTTT

clone size: -
CDR3 length: 14
J gene: TRBJ1-4
V gene: TRBV2
D gene: -
CDR3 protein: CASSRQRGNEKLFF
CDR3 DNA: TGTGCCAGCAGCCGACAGAGGGGGAATGAAAAACTGTTTTTT

clone size: -
CDR3 length: 14
J gene: TRBJ1-6
V gene: TRBV28
D gene: -
CDR3 protein: CASRPTEYNSPLHF
CDR3 DNA: TGTGCCAGCAGGCCGACAGAGTATAATTCACCCCTCCACTTT

clone size: -
CDR3 length: 14
J gene: TRBJ2-5
V gene: TRBV7-2
D gene: TRBD1
CDR3 protein: CASSPDRGMETQYF
CDR3 DNA: TGTGCCAGCAGCCCGGACAGGGGTATGGAGACCCAGTACTTC

clone size: -
CDR3 length: 14
J gene: TRBJ2-6
V gene: TRBV27
D gene: -
CDR3 protein: CASTLLSGANVLTF
CDR3 DNA: TGTGCCAGCACCCTCCTCTCTGGGGCCAACGTCCTGACTTTC

clone size: -
CDR3 length: 17
J gene: TRBJ2-1
V gene: TRBV7-2
D gene: TRBD2
CDR3 protein: CASSSDGTSGRLDEQFF
CDR3 DNA: TGTGCCAGCAGCTCCGACGGGACTAGCGGGAGATTAGATGAGCAGTTCTTC

clone size: -
CDR3 length: 13
J gene: TRBJ2-7
V gene: TRBV18
D gene: -
CDR3 protein: CASSPGQRYEQYF
CDR3 DNA: TGTGCCAGCTCACCTGGACAGCGCTACGAGCAGTACTTC

clone size: -
CDR3 length: 14
J gene: TRBJ1-1
V gene: TRBV11-1
D gene: -
CDR3 protein: CASSFREGGTEAFF
CDR3 DNA: TGTGCCAGCAGCTTCCGGGAAGGGGGCACTGAAGCTTTCTTT

clone size: -
CDR3 length: 16
J gene: TRBJ1-6
V gene: TRBV4-2
D gene: TRBD1
CDR3 protein: CASSQDVTGVNSPLHF
CDR3 DNA: TGTGCCAGCAGCCAAGATGTAACAGGGGTTAATTCACCCCTCCACTTT

clone size: -
CDR3 length: 15
J gene: TRBJ2-1
V gene: TRBV7-6
D gene: -
CDR3 protein: CASSLGQGRLNEQFF
CDR3 DNA: TGTGCCAGCAGCTTAGGGCAGGGGAGATTAAATGAGCAGTTCTTC